This T cell receptor (beta chain) comes out of a study of cytomegalovirus exposure and HLA in healthy donors. Study-wide findings and caveats: TCR beta V- and J-gene trimming was later associated with a missense DCLRE1C variant. Sequencing depth across donors, presence/absence analyses assumed, was roughly uniform. The study dropped some indistinguishable V segments, TRBV6-2 and TRBV6-3 among them. Reportedly, cytomegalovirus status was diagnosed with high sensitivity and specificity.

The V and J ends lost 4 bases and 1 base respectively, with 11 bases between them. This CDR3 has 15 residues. The germline CDR1 and CDR2 sequences are LNHDA and SQIVND (reference sequence). This clone was recorded once. Its antigen is unidentified. Researchers ran the PCR with 60 Vbeta and 13 Jbeta primers. Clones were sequenced by immunoSEQ multiplex PCR, and TCRdb holds only the in-frame ones, with some missing. The sample contains about 180,000 clones, 80% to 85% of which appear only once. This receptor was taken from a woman aged 25 to 39 in good health and CMV-seronegative. V is TRBV19 and J is TRBJ2-4, with D possibly matching TRBD2 (7 bases). Sequences were obtained from PBMCs. The CDR3: CASSTGGAAKNIQYF. DNA for the CDR3: TGTGCCAGTAGTACTGGGGGGGCTGCCAAAAACATTCAGTACTTC.